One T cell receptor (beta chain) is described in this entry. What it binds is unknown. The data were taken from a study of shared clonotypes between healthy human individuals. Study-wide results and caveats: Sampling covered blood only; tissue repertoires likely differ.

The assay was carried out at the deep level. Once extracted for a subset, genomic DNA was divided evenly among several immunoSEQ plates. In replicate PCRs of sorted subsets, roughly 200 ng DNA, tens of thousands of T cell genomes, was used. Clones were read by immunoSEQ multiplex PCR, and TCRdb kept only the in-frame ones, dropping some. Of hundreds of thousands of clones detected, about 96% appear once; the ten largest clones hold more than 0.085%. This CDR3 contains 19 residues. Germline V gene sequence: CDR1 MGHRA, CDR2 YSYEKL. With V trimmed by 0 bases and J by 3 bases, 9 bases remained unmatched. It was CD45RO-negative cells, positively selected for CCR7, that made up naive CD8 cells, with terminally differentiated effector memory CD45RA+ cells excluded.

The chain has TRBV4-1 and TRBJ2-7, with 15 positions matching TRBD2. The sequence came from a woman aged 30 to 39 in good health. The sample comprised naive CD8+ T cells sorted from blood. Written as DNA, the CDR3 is TGCGCCAGCAGCCAAGATGGAGGACTAGCGGGAGGGTTTATCTACGAGCAGTACTTC. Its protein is CASSQDGGLAGGFIYEQYF.